The next 10 T cell receptor beta chains were all read from a single sample in a study of T cell responses to AZD1222 COVID-19 vaccine. Libraries were prepared by immunoSEQ multiplex PCR; TCRdb keeps only in-frame clonotypes and omits some of them. The table lists 75,000 to 85,000 clones, almost 90% of them singletons. Material: peripheral blood, obtained 28 days after the second AZD1222 dose. The receptors were gathered from an adult who received the AZD1222 COVID-19 vaccine.

The chain combines TRBV5-4 with TRBJ2-5, with D perhaps TRBD2 (7 bases). The length of the CDR3 is 14 residues. The V gene's germline CDR1 is SGHNT and CDR2 YYREEE (reference sequence). V shed 3 bases and J shed 5 bases, with 14 bases lying between them. CDR3 sequence reads: CASSYRGARETQYF. In nucleotides, the CDR3 is TGTGCCAGCAGCTACCGGGGGGCCCGGGAGACCCAGTACTTC.

This clone was seen only a few times. The V and J genes are TRBV19 and TRBJ2-7, with TRBD1 as a possible D gene (5 bases). The CDR3 has 14 residues. V lost 7 bases and J lost 4, with 17 bases in between. Germline values: CDR1 LNHDA, CDR2 SQIVND (reference sequence). CDR3 residues: CASIPGAERYEQYF. The DNA for the CDR3 is TGTGCCAGTATCCCTGGGGCAGAAAGGTACGAGCAGTACTTC.

The chain links TRBV24-1 to TRBJ2-5; D may match TRBD1 or TRBD2 (5 bases each). Per germline, CDR1 KGHDR and CDR2 SFDVKD. The CDR3 is 14 residues long. V was pared by 7 bases and J by 5 bases, with 16 bases between. The CDR3 coding sequence is TGTGCCACCAGCCGGGACCGCCCGGAGGAGACCCAGTACTTC. Translated: CATSRDRPEETQYF.

The sample holds a few counts of this clone. The sample carries other DNA sequences with the same CDR3. The V and J genes are TRBV7-9 and TRBJ2-7; weak D call: TRBD2 (5 bases). The CDR3 is made up of 14 amino acids. The V and J ends lost 5 bases and 0 bases respectively, with 11 bases between them. Germline loops: CDR1 SEHNR, CDR2 FQNEAQ (reference sequence). CDR3 DNA: TGTGCCAGCAGCCCCCCGGGGAGCTCCTACGAGCAGTACTTC. Translating gives CASSPPGSSYEQYF.

The CDR3 region has the DNA TGTGCCAGCAGCTTCAATGGAGACACAGATACGCAGTATTTT. It codes for CASSFNGDTDTQYF. The J gene is TRBJ2-3, the V gene TRBV7-3, with unresolved D. The CDR3 spans 14 residues. Germline V gene sequence: CDR1 SGHTA, CDR2 FQGTGA. V was cut by 3 bases and J by 2 bases, with 9 bases left in between.

The chain recombines TRBV5-4 with TRBJ2-1; TRBD2 matches 14 bases. The germline CDR1 and CDR2 sequences are SGHNT and YYREEE (reference sequence). Unmatched junction bases numbered 2, after V lost 3 bases and J lost 3 bases. CDR3 length: 16 amino acids. CDR3 region: CASSSGTSGGYNEQFF. CDR3 sequence (DNA): TGTGCCAGCAGCTCGGGGACTAGCGGGGGCTACAATGAGCAGTTCTTC.

The chain has TRBV5-1 and TRBJ2-3, with 10 bases aligning to TRBD1. V shed 4 bases and J 1 base; nucleotides not matched to a gene: 6. The CDR3 contains 16 residues. CDR1 is SGHRS and CDR2 is YFSETQ in the germline V gene. The CDR3 coding sequence is TGCGCCAGCAGCAGGTCCGGGACAGGGGGCACAGATACGCAGTATTTT. Translation gives CASSRSGTGGTDTQYF.

This chain links TRBV23-1 with TRBJ2-3; possibly TRBD1 for D (7 bases). TRBV23-1 belongs to the ORF category, with a function that is uncertain. V was cut by 2 bases and J by 1 base, with 13 bases left in between. The CDR3 sequence is 16 residues long. The CDR3 bases are TGCGCCAGCAGTCAAAGACAGGGAGGTTGCACAGATACGCAGTATTTT. Translation: CASSQRQGGCTDTQYF.

This chain uses TRBV4-3 with TRBJ2-2; D might be TRBD1 (5 bases). Germline CDR1 reads LGHNA; CDR2 reads YSLEER. The germline V and J ends were trimmed by 0 bases and 5 bases, with 16 bases remaining between them. The CDR3 is 17 residues long. In DNA, the CDR3 is TGCGCCAGCAGCCAAGATCCCCCCAGGGCGAGGACCGGGGAGCTGTTTTTT. This sequence encodes CASSQDPPRARTGELFF.

The chain couples TRBV6-4 to TRBJ1-2; 7 positions match TRBD1. Germline loops: CDR1 MRHNA, CDR2 SNTAGT. Losses at the gene ends were 0 bases for V and 8 bases for J; bases not matched to a gene: 12. The CDR3 sequence is 16 residues long. The CDR3 loop is CASSDSSQGGLGGYTF. The DNA for the CDR3 is TGTGCCAGCAGTGACTCGAGTCAGGGGGGGCTAGGAGGCTACACCTTC.